Each of the 16 T cell receptor beta chains below was sequenced from the same sample in a study of human T cells and chemical hapten exposure. TCRdb itself ran the RACE reads through MiXCR, one entry per CDR3 protein. The data contain around 150,000 distinct CDR3 sequences, roughly 15% of them singletons. The time point is: patch test 1, 2 weeks after DPC sensitization. Noted treatment: therapeutic diphenylcyclopropenone sensitization with weekly scalp DPC. Sequenced material: whole blood, taken in connection with sensitization to the hapten diphenylcyclopropenone (DPC). All receptors come from a young woman with alopecia areata. Some clones in this sample may be carry-over from other donors' samples.

There are many counts of this clonotype. This chain links TRBV5-1 with TRBJ2-1; TRBD2 matches 10 bases. The CDR3 spans 22 residues. Germline V CDR1 and CDR2: SGHRS, YFSETQ. The junction had 23 bases not matched to a gene; V was cut back by 2 bases and J by 3 bases. The CDR3 DNA sequence: TGCGCCAGCAGCTTTCCTGCTAGCGGCTCTCGGGCTAGCGGGAGAGGCTACAATGAGCAGTTCTTC. It yields the protein CASSFPASGSRASGRGYNEQFF.

This clonotype appeared a few times. This sequence joins TRBV19 and TRBJ2-2, with 8 bases aligning to TRBD2. J was trimmed by 4 bases and V by 10 bases; bases with no gene match: 14. The CDR3 is made up of 16 amino acids. Germline V gives CDR1 LNHDA, CDR2 SQIVND (reference sequence). The CDR3: CATSRWSGGVTGELFF. Written as DNA, the CDR3 is TGTGCCACCTCCCGGTGGAGCGGGGGAGTCACCGGGGAGCTGTTTTTT.

This clonotype was recorded many times. The chain combines TRBV30 with TRBJ2-6; D not resolved. Germline V gene data show CDR1 as GTSNPN and CDR2 as SVGIG (reference sequence). Trimming cost V 4 bases and J 2 bases, with 9 bases left between them. The CDR3 spans 14 residues. CDR3: CAWIRNTGANVLTF. CDR3 coding DNA: TGTGCCTGGATTAGGAACACTGGGGCCAACGTCCTGACTTTC.

V gene TRBV28 combines with J gene TRBJ2-7; no definite D call. Germline lookup yields CDR1 MDHEN and CDR2 SYDVKM. The CDR3 covers 13 residues. With 6 bases removed from V and 4 bases from J, the gap between germline ends came to 13 bases. This CDR3 is CASRTSYPYEQYF. The CDR3 DNA reads TGTGCCAGCAGGACCAGCTACCCTTACGAGCAGTACTTC. Looking up the rest from reference TRBV28 and TRBJ2-7 gives the full variable domain: DVKVTQSSRYLVKRTGEKVFLECVQDMDHENMFWYRQDPGLGLRLIYFSYDVKMKEKGDIPEGYSVSREKKERFSLILESASTNQTSMYLCASRTSYPYEQYFGPGTRLTVT.

The rearrangement uses TRBV11-2 and TRBJ2-2; 9 bases align to TRBD1. V dropped 6 bases and J dropped 5; count of bases not matched to a gene: 7. Germline values: CDR1 SGHAT, CDR2 FQNNGV. The CDR3 runs 15 residues. The CDR3 here is CASSQQGAVTGELFF. In nucleotides, the CDR3 is TGTGCCAGCAGTCAACAGGGGGCGGTAACCGGGGAGCTGTTTTTT.

This clonotype was seen a handful of times. The V and J genes are TRBV10-3 and TRBJ1-1; D might be TRBD1 (6 bases). Looked up from germline, CDR1 is ENHRY and CDR2 is SYGVKD. The CDR3 spans 14 residues. V was shortened by 4 bases and J by 3 bases, with 12 bases between the two germline ends. In DNA, the CDR3 is TGTGCCATCAGTGTGGGGGCTGGGGACACTGAAGCTTTCTTT. It encodes CAISVGAGDTEAFF.

The chain is built from TRBV20-1 and TRBJ2-5, with 13 bases fitting TRBD2. The CDR3 has 17 residues. V lost 3 bases and J lost 0; bases outside the gene matches: 7. Germline V CDR1 and CDR2: DFQATT, SNEGSKA (reference sequence). Here the CDR3 reads CSASSTSGGQYQETQYF. CDR3 nucleotides: TGCAGTGCTAGTTCGACTAGCGGGGGGCAGTACCAAGAGACCCAGTACTTC.

The table lists this clonotype with a few counts. The J gene is TRBJ2-5, the V gene TRBV11-2, with D perhaps TRBD1 (5 bases). CDR1 is SGHAT and CDR2 is FQNNGV in the germline V gene. The CDR3 extends over 15 amino acids. The V gene lost 1 base and the J gene lost 1 base, with 10 bases spanning the gap. The CDR3 sequence: CASSLVRQGQETQYF. The CDR3 DNA sequence: TGTGCCAGCAGCTTAGTTCGTCAGGGCCAAGAGACCCAGTACTTC.

The J gene is TRBJ2-7, the V gene TRBV9, with no clear D. In germline, CDR1 is SGDLS, CDR2 YYNGEE. The length of the CDR3 is 13 residues. V gave up 0 bases and J gave up 2 bases, with 6 bases separating them. CDR3 bases: TGTGCCAGCAGCGTAGGTCCTGCCTACGAGCAGTACTTC. Translated, it gives CASSVGPAYEQYF.

This clonotype was seen many times. The chain links TRBV18 to TRBJ2-7; no clear D gene. The germline gives CDR1 KGHSH, CDR2 LQKENI. The CDR3 loop spans 13 amino acids. Trimming pared 2 bases from V and 0 bases from J, leaving 5 bases between. CDR3 residues: CASSPEDSYEQYF. In DNA, the CDR3 is TGTGCCAGCTCACCAGAAGACTCCTACGAGCAGTACTTC.

J is TRBJ2-7 and V is TRBV9; 9 nucleotides align to TRBD1. The germline V gene encodes CDR1 SGDLS and CDR2 YYNGEE. V shed 5 bases and J 2 bases; nucleotides not matched to a gene: 8. The CDR3 is 15 amino acids. CDR3 bases: TGTGCCAGCAGAGATACAGGGGGCGTTCCCTACGAGCAGTACTTC. Amino acid sequence: CASRDTGGVPYEQYF.

The chain has TRBV30 and TRBJ2-7, with a tentative D call TRBD2 (6 bases). Germline values: CDR1 GTSNPN, CDR2 SVGIG (reference sequence). Trimming left V 4 bases short and J 2 bases short, with 15 bases between. The CDR3 covers 14 residues. As DNA, the CDR3 is TGTGCCTGGACAGCGGCCGGCGGGGCCTACGAGCAGTACTTC. Its translation: CAWTAAGGAYEQYF.

The rearrangement links TRBV7-9 to TRBJ2-1; D possibly corresponds to TRBD1 (5 bases). V was shortened by 1 base and J by 13 bases, with 14 bases between the two germline ends. Germline CDR1 reads SEHNR; CDR2 reads FQNEAQ (reference sequence). The CDR3 is made up of 13 amino acids. The CDR3 coding sequence is TGTGCCAGCAGCTTAGGGCTGGGGCAGTTCCAGTTCTTC. Translated, it gives CASSLGLGQFQFF.

The chain combines TRBV27 with TRBJ2-7; the match to TRBD2 covers 12 bases. V lost 6 bases, J lost 2 bases, and 2 bases stayed unmatched. Germline CDR1 is MNHEY and CDR2 is SMNVEV (reference sequence). The CDR3 consists of 14 residues. The CDR3 reads CASSRTSGAYEQYF. The CDR3 DNA reads TGTGCCAGCAGCAGGACTAGCGGGGCCTACGAGCAGTACTTC.

The chain joins TRBV4-3 to TRBJ2-1; 7 nucleotides line up with TRBD1. CDR1 is LGHNA, CDR2 YSLEER, per germline. The CDR3 is 17 residues long. The V and J ends lost 1 base and 9 bases, in that order; junction bases with no gene match: 15. The CDR3 here is CASSQGLGGERSGEQFF. CDR3 nucleotides: TGCGCCAGCAGCCAAGGATTAGGGGGCGAAAGATCTGGTGAGCAGTTCTTC.

In its sample, this clonotype was seen many times. CDR3 loop: CASSYGRGVPQETQYF. CDR3 DNA: TGTGCCAGCAGTTACGGGCGGGGGGTCCCACAAGAGACCCAGTACTTC. This rearrangement joins TRBV6-6 to TRBJ2-5, with 8 bases aligning to TRBD2. V lost 2 bases to trimming and J lost 2 bases; unmatched junction nucleotides: 7. CDR1 and CDR2 from the germline V gene are MNHNY and SVGAGI (reference sequence). The CDR3 covers 16 residues.